This passage covers 17 T cell receptor beta chains from one sample sequenced in a study of shared clonotypes between healthy human individuals. Sequencing was performed with immunoSEQ multiplex PCR; in TCRdb, only in-frame clones are kept and a portion is missing. This table has 180,000 or so clones, approximately 95% appearing once. Sample: naive CD4+ T cells sorted from blood. The sample's subset: CD45RA+ positively selected. These receptors all come from a woman aged 25 to 39 in good health.

The genes are TRBV7-6 and TRBJ2-7; 9 bases align to TRBD2. The V gene's germline CDR1 is SGHVS and CDR2 FNYEAQ. The CDR3 loop spans 14 amino acids. Germline trimming cut 2 bases from V and 6 bases from J; bases unmatched to any gene: 5. The CDR3: CASSLWGGRGEQYF. CDR3 in DNA: TGTGCCAGCAGCTTATGGGGCGGGAGGGGCGAGCAGTACTTC.

The count of this clone is one. V is TRBV7-9 and J is TRBJ2-2; TRBD1 aligns across 9 bases. V was clipped by 1 base and J by 5 bases; unmatched bases: 8. This CDR3 has 17 residues. Germline CDR1 and CDR2: SEHNR and FQNEAQ (reference sequence). The CDR3 spells CASSLDLRDRGTGELFF. The CDR3 DNA reads as TGTGCCAGCAGCTTAGATTTGAGAGACAGGGGGACCGGGGAGCTGTTTTTT.

The sample holds a few counts of this clone. V is TRBV28 and J is TRBJ1-2; D gene uncertain. Germline V CDR1 and CDR2: MDHEN, SYDVKM. Trimming took off 3 bases at V and 2 bases at J, with 7 bases between the two ends. This CDR3 contains 13 residues. This chain's CDR3 is CASSFPENYGYTF. The CDR3 bases are TGTGCCAGCAGTTTCCCGGAAAACTATGGCTACACCTTC.

This sequence joins TRBV18 and TRBJ1-5; D call uncertain. V lost 2 bases, J lost 6 bases, and 14 bases lay in between. The CDR3 totals 15 residues. The germline CDR1 and CDR2 sequences are KGHSH and LQKENI. The CDR3, as DNA: TGTGCCAGCTCACCAGCGGATGGGGTGGGTCAGCCCCAGCATTTT. Translating it yields CASSPADGVGQPQHF. The full variable domain, completed using reference TRBV18 and TRBJ1-5, is NAGVMQNPRHLVRRRGQEARLRCSPMKGHSHVYWYRQLPEEGLKFMVYLQKENIIDESGMPKERFSAEFPKEGPSILRIQQVVRGDSAAYFCASSPADGVGQPQHFGDGTRLSIL.

V usage is TRBV4-1 and J usage is TRBJ2-7, with 7 bases identical to TRBD2. CDR1 is MGHRA and CDR2 is YSYEKL in the germline V gene. The CDR3 sequence is 16 residues long. After removal of 2 bases from V and 1 base from J, the junction contained 8 bases not matched to a gene. In nucleotides, the CDR3 is TGCGCCAGCAGCCAATCCAACAGCGGGGTTTCCTACGAGCAGTACTTC. It encodes CASSQSNSGVSYEQYF.

The chain couples TRBV5-1 to TRBJ2-2; 10 bases match TRBD2. Per the germline V gene, CDR1 is SGHRS and CDR2 is YFSETQ. This CDR3 spans 17 amino acids. With V trimmed by 4 bases and J by 0 bases, 6 bases remained unmatched. The CDR3: CASSIQLAGTNTGELFF. The CDR3 DNA is TGCGCCAGCAGCATTCAACTAGCGGGAACGAACACCGGGGAGCTGTTTTTT.

The rearrangement joins TRBV2 to TRBJ2-7; 8 nucleotides align to TRBD1. This CDR3 contains 14 residues. Germline-derived CDR1 and CDR2 are SNHLY and FYNNEI. Trimming took 8 bases from V and 0 from J; bases not matched to a gene: 6. In DNA, the CDR3 is TGTGCCAGCTGGGACAGGAGGTACTCCTACGAGCAGTACTTC. It specifies CASWDRRYSYEQYF.

This sequence joins TRBV28 and TRBJ1-5; D call uncertain. There are 14 residues in the CDR3. V was shortened by 3 bases and J by 3 bases, with 9 bases between the two germline ends. Per germline, CDR1 MDHEN and CDR2 SYDVKM. The CDR3 is CASSFGQINQPQHF. DNA of the CDR3: TGTGCCAGCAGTTTCGGGCAGATCAATCAGCCCCAGCATTTT.

As regards this clone: Other DNA sequences in the same sample also yield this CDR3. The V gene is TRBV20-1, the J gene TRBJ2-7, with unresolved D. Germline V gives CDR1 DFQATT, CDR2 SNEGSKA (reference sequence). CDR3 length: 11 amino acids. Trimming took off 6 bases at V and 1 base at J, with 7 bases between the two ends. The CDR3 spells CSASGSYEQYF. DNA of the CDR3: TGCAGTGCCTCTGGGTCCTACGAGCAGTACTTC.

Written as DNA, the CDR3 is TGTGCCAGCAGTTTACAGGGGGCGGCCTACAATGAGCAGTTCTTC. This encodes CASSLQGAAYNEQFF. The chain joins TRBV27 to TRBJ2-1; 8 positions match TRBD1. The CDR3 spans 15 residues. The V segment lost 2 bases and the J segment 2 bases; nucleotides outside the gene matches: 2. In germline, CDR1 is MNHEY, CDR2 SMNVEV (reference sequence).

This clone came up once. The genes are TRBV18 and TRBJ1-1; tentatively, D is TRBD1 (6 bases). The germline V gene has CDR1 KGHSH and CDR2 LQKENI. V was cut by 5 bases and J by 1 base, with 11 bases left in between. CDR3 length equals 14 residues. CDR3 sequence (DNA): TGTGCCAGCTCAAGAGGGACACAGAACACTGAAGCTTTCTTT. Protein: CASSRGTQNTEAFF.

The J gene is TRBJ1-1, the V gene TRBV10-3, with D possibly being TRBD1 (5 bases). The germline V and J ends were trimmed by 7 bases and 1 base, with 16 bases remaining between them. Germline V CDR1 and CDR2: ENHRY, SYGVKD. The CDR3 consists of 15 residues. The CDR3 region is CAIKRTGPTNTEAFF. In DNA form, the CDR3 reads TGTGCCATCAAGAGGACGGGACCGACGAACACTGAAGCTTTCTTT.

Comments on this clone: The junction does not match germline at one end; this may be a read error. V gene TRBV30 combines with J gene TRBJ2-1; a possible D gene is TRBD2 (6 bases). The CDR3 spans 12 residues. The germline V gene encodes CDR1 GTSNPN and CDR2 SVGIG (reference sequence). In nucleotides, the CDR3 is TGTGCCTGGAGTGTAGCTTCGGCTAGCGAACTCTTC. It translates to CAWSVASASELF.

V and J are TRBV27 and TRBJ2-5; 7 nucleotides align to TRBD2. The J call is uncertain, as TRBJ2-7 better fits the DNA end. The CDR3 contains 13 residues. The germline V gene has CDR1 MNHEY and CDR2 SMNVEV (reference sequence). CDR3 sequence reads: CASSRAGAYEQYF. For the CDR3, the DNA is TGTGCCAGCAGTCGGGCGGGAGCTTACGAGCAGTACTTC.

The chain uses TRBV6-5 and TRBJ1-2; D remains ambiguous. Trimming removed 0 bases at V and 4 bases at J, with 9 bases between. CDR1 is MNHEY and CDR2 is SVGAGI in the germline V gene. The CDR3 is 14 residues long. Here the CDR3 reads CASSYSPRGYGYTF. CDR3 sequence (DNA): TGTGCCAGCAGTTACTCTCCACGAGGCTATGGCTACACCTTC.

The rearrangement uses TRBV7-2 and TRBJ2-7, with D perhaps matching TRBD1 (6 bases). V was shortened by 4 bases and J by 5 bases, with 12 bases between the two germline ends. Germline V gene sequence: CDR1 SGHTA, CDR2 FQGNSA. CDR3 length equals 13 residues. The CDR3 coding sequence is TGTGCCAGCAGCTACAGTTCAGGGGACGAGCAGTACTTC. Protein: CASSYSSGDEQYF.

The chain employs TRBV7-2 and TRBJ1-5; 8 bases align to TRBD1. The CDR3 is 15 amino acids. Trimming removed 4 bases from V and 7 bases from J; junction bases left unmatched: 9. Germline CDR1 and CDR2: SGHTA and FQGNSA. The CDR3 loop is CASSSRTGPLQPQHF. The CDR3 region has the DNA TGTGCCAGCAGCTCGAGGACAGGGCCCCTCCAGCCCCAGCATTTT.